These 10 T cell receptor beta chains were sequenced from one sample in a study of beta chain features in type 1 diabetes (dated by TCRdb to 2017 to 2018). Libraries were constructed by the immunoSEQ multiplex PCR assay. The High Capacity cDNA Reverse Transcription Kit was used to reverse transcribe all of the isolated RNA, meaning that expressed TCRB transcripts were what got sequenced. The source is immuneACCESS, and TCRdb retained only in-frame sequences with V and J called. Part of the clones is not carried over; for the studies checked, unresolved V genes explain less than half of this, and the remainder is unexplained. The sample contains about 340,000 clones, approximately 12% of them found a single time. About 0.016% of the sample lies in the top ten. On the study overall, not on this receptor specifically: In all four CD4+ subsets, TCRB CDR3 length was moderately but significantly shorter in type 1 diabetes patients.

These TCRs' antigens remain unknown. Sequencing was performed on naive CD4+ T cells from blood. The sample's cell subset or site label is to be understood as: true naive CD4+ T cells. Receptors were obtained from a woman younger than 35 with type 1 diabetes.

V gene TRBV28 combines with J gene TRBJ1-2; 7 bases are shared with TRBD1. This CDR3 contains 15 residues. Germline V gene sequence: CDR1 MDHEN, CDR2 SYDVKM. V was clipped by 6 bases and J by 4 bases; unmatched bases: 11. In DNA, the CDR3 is TGTGCCAGCAGGCGTAGACGACAGGGCCGCTATGGCTACACCTTC. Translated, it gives CASRRRRQGRYGYTF.

As DNA, the CDR3 is TGTGCCAGCAGTTATATCAATGAGCAGTTCTTC. It codes for CASSYINEQFF. The V and J genes are TRBV6-5 and TRBJ2-1, with D unresolved. Germline V gene sequence: CDR1 MNHEY, CDR2 SVGAGI. V lost 3 bases and J 6 bases, leaving 3 bases between the germline ends. This CDR3 region has 11 residues.

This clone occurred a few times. CDR3 in amino acids: CASSPPPSGGTDTQYF. In nucleotides, the CDR3 is TGTGCCAGCAGCCCCCCCCCTAGCGGGGGCACAGATACGCAGTATTTT. This sequence joins TRBV5-4 and TRBJ2-3; 9 bases are a match to TRBD2. The CDR3 has 16 amino acids. Looked up from germline, CDR1 is SGHNT and CDR2 is YYREEE (reference sequence). V lost 4 bases to trimming and J lost 1 base; unmatched junction nucleotides: 7. Based on the CDR3 plus reference TRBV5-4 and TRBJ2-3, the full variable domain is ETGVTQSPTHLIKTRGQQVTLRCSSQSGHNTVSWYQQALGQGPQFIFQYYREEENGRGNFPPRFSGLQFPNYSSELNVNALELDDSALYLCASSPPPSGGTDTQYFGPGTRLTVL.

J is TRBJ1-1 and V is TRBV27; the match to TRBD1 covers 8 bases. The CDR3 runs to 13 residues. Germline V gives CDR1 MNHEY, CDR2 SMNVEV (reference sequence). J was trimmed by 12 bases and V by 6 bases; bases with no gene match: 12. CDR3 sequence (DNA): TGTGCCAGCAGACTACTGACAGGGGCCTCTTCTTTCTTT. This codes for CASRLLTGASSFF.

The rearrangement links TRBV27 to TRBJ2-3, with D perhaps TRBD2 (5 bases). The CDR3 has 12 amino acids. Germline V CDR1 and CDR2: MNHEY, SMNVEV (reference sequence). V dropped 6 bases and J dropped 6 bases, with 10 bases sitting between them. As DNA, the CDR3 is TGTGCCAGCAGGGGAGCGTTCGATACGCAGTATTTT. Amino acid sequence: CASRGAFDTQYF.

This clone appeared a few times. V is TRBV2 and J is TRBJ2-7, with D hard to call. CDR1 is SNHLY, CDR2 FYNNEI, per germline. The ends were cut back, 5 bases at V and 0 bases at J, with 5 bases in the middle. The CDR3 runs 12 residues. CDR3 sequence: CASSSSSYEQYV. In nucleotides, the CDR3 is TGTGCCAGCAGTTCTAGCTCCTACGAGCAGTACGTC.

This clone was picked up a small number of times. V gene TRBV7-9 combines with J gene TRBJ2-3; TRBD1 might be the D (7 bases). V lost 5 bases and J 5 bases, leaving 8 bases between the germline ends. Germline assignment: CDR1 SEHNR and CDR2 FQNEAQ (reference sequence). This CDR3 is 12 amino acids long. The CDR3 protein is CASSQGGDTQYF. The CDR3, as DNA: TGTGCCAGCAGCCAGGGGGGAGATACGCAGTATTTT.

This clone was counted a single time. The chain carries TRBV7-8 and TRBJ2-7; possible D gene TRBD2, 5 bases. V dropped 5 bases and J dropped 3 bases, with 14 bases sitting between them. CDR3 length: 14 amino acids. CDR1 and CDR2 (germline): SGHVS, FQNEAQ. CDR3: CASSVSGSGYEQYF. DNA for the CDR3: TGTGCCAGCAGCGTCAGCGGCAGCGGCTACGAGCAGTACTTC.

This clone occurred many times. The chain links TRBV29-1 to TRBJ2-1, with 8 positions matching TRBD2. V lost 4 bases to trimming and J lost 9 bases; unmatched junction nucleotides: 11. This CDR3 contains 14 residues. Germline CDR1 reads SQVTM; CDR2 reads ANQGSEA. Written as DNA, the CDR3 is TGCAGCGTTGTGAGGACGGGAGGGTTTAGTGAGCAGTTCTTC. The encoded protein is CSVVRTGGFSEQFF.

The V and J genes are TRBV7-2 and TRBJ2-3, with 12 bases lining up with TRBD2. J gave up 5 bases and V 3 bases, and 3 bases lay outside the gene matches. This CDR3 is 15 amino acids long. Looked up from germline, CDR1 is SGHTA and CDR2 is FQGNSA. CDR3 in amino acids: CASSLVTSGRDTQYF. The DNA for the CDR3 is TGTGCCAGCAGCTTGGTGACTAGCGGGAGAGATACGCAGTATTTT.